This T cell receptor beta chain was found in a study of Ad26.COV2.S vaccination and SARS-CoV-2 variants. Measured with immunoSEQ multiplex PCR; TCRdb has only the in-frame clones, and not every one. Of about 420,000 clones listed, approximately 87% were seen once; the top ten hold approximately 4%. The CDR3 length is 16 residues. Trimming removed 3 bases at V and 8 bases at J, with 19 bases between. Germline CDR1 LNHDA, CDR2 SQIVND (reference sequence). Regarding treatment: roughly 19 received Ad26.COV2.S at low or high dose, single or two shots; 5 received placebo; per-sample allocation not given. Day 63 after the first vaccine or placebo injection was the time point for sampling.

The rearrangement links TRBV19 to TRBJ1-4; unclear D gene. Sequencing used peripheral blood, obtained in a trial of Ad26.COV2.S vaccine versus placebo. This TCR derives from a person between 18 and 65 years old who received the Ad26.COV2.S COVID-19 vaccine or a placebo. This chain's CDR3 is CASSIVRGRRAEKLFF. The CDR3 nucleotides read TGTGCCAGTAGTATCGTCCGTGGGAGACGGGCGGAAAAACTGTTTTTT. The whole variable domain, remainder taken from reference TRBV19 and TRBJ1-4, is DGGITQSPKYLFRKEGQNVTLSCEQNLNHDAMYWYRQDPGQGLRLIYYSQIVNDFQKGDIAEGYSVSREKKESFPLTVTSAQKNPTAFYLCASSIVRGRRAEKLFFGSGTQLSVL.